A single sample is the source of the 17 T cell receptor beta chains below, sequenced in a study of blood T cells in healthy people across ages. Using a J-beta primer mix together with a sample-barcoded 5' primer, a second PCR was run for about 6 to 11 cycles. Using its own MiXCR run on the 5' RACE reads, TCRdb lists one record per CDR3 protein. Among some 700,000 distinct CDR3 sequences listed, about 20% were seen once. Input material: blood. The origin of the receptors is a man between 65 and 85 years old in good health.

This clonotype was picked up a small number of times. The junction does not match germline at one end; this may be a read error. The chain combines TRBV25-1 with TRBJ2-2; possible D gene TRBD1, 6 bases. Germline CDR1 reads MGHDK; CDR2 reads SYGVNS. CDR3 length: 17 amino acids. DNA of the CDR3: TGTGCCGGCAGTGACGTTTTGGGCAGGGGAGACACCGGGGAGCTGTTTTTT. Translation gives CAGSDVLGRGDTGELFF.

V gene TRBV11-2 combines with J gene TRBJ2-7; D is uncertain. The V gene lost 5 bases and the J gene lost 2 bases, with 10 bases spanning the gap. The CDR3 consists of 13 residues. CDR1 and CDR2 (germline): SGHAT, FQNNGV. The chain's CDR3 is CASSLQRAYEQYF. CDR3 nucleotides: TGTGCCAGCAGCCTCCAGAGAGCCTACGAGCAGTACTTC.

The chain combines TRBV5-1 with TRBJ1-6; possibly TRBD1 for D (6 bases). Trimming left V 3 bases short and J 10 bases short, with 23 bases between. The CDR3 contains 17 residues. CDR1 and CDR2 from the germline V gene are SGHRS and YFSETQ. The CDR3 DNA follows: TGCGCCAGCAGCTCAGGAGAGGACAGTTGGTTGGGGTCACCCCTCCACTTT. Protein: CASSSGEDSWLGSPLHF.

J is TRBJ2-5 and V is TRBV12-3 or TRBV12-4; no clear D gene. The J call may be incorrect, as the DNA end agrees better with TRBJ2-1. The CDR3 extends over 15 amino acids. The CDR3 loop is CASSSYSPGGDEQFF. In DNA form, the CDR3 reads TGTGCCAGCAGTTCGTATTCTCCAGGCGGTGATGAGCAGTTCTTC.

The chain is built from TRBV12-3 or TRBV12-4 and TRBJ1-5; no definite D call. This CDR3 contains 15 residues. V shed 6 bases and J shed 2 bases, with 14 bases lying between them. CDR3 sequence (DNA): TGTGCCAGCAGCCGGGGAACACCAGGCAATCAGCCCCAGCATTTT. It is translated as CASSRGTPGNQPQHF.

This rearrangement joins TRBV6-6 to TRBJ2-1; 8 bases match TRBD2. This CDR3 has 17 residues. Unmatched junction bases numbered 12, after V lost 2 bases and J lost 6 bases. The germline CDR1 and CDR2 sequences are MNHNY and SVGAGI (reference sequence). The CDR3 sequence: CASSYTGGKGRGNEQFF. The CDR3 coding sequence is TGTGCCAGCAGTTACACGGGGGGGAAGGGCCGGGGCAATGAGCAGTTCTTC.

This clonotype was seen a few times. The V and J genes are TRBV28 and TRBJ1-5; 7 bases line up with TRBD1. Per the germline V gene, CDR1 is MDHEN and CDR2 is SYDVKM. The trim removed 5 bases at V and 2 bases at J, leaving 3 bases unmatched. The CDR3 is 14 amino acids. The CDR3 loop reads CASSRGHGNQPQHF. The CDR3 DNA reads as TGTGCCAGCAGTAGGGGGCACGGCAATCAGCCCCAGCATTTT. Filled out from reference TRBV28 and TRBJ1-5, the complete variable domain reads DVKVTQSSRYLVKRTGEKVFLECVQDMDHENMFWYRQDPGLGLRLIYFSYDVKMKEKGDIPEGYSVSREKKERFSLILESASTNQTSMYLCASSRGHGNQPQHFGDGTRLSIL.

The chain is built from TRBV6-5 and TRBJ2-1, with D maybe TRBD1 (6 bases). Germline lookup yields CDR1 MNHEY and CDR2 SVGAGI. The CDR3 is made up of 14 amino acids. V lost 7 bases, J lost 0 bases, and 10 bases lay in between. The DNA of the CDR3 is TGTGCCAGCAAGGGCAGGGGCTCCTACAATGAGCAGTTCTTC. Amino acids: CASKGRGSYNEQFF.

V and J are TRBV7-7 and TRBJ2-5; D is undetermined. Looked up from germline, CDR1 is SSHAT and CDR2 is FNYEAQ (reference sequence). Trimming took 6 bases from V and 1 from J, leaving 12 bases between them. This CDR3 spans 14 amino acids. In DNA form, the CDR3 reads TGTGCCAGCAGTCCCCTCAGGTTCCAAGAGACCCAGTACTTC. It yields the protein CASSPLRFQETQYF.

V is TRBV15 and J is TRBJ1-1; the D is unclear. V dropped 0 bases and J dropped 8 bases, with 7 bases sitting between them. CDR1 is LNHNV and CDR2 is YYDKDF in the germline V gene (reference sequence). The CDR3 consists of 12 residues. This CDR3 reads CATSRDREEAFF. CDR3 sequence (DNA): TGTGCCACCAGCAGAGATCGGGAGGAAGCTTTCTTT. Using reference TRBV15 and TRBJ1-1 for the parts outside the CDR3, the full variable domain is DAMVIQNPRYQVTQFGKPVTLSCSQTLNHNVMYWYQQKSSQAPKLLFHYYDKDFNNEADTPDNFQSRRPNTSFCFLDIRSPGLGDTAMYLCATSRDREEAFFGQGTRLTVV.

The V call is TRBV11-2, the J call TRBJ2-7, with 9 bases that match TRBD1. CDR1 is SGHAT and CDR2 is FQNNGV in the germline V gene. The CDR3 contains 15 residues. V dropped 6 bases and J dropped 5; count of bases not matched to a gene: 11. Written as DNA, the CDR3 is TGTGCCAGCAGGCGCCTCCGGGACAGGGAGGACGAGCAGTACTTC. Translating it yields CASRRLRDREDEQYF.

The rearrangement links TRBV6-2 or TRBV6-3 to TRBJ2-2; no definite D call. The CDR3 spans 13 residues. V lost 6 bases to trimming and J lost 9 bases, with 14 bases between them. From germline, CDR1 is MNHEY and CDR2 SVGEGT. As DNA, the CDR3 is TGTGCCAGCAGCCGACTCTTGACCCGGGAGCTGTTTTTT. It specifies CASSRLLTRELFF.

The chain is built from TRBV12-3 or TRBV12-4 and TRBJ2-3, with D possibly being TRBD1 (6 bases). V lost 6 bases to trimming and J lost 8 bases, with 18 bases between them. The CDR3 is 14 residues long. CDR3 coding DNA: TGTGCCAGCAGGACCGGGACAAGGGGAGCTACGCAGTATTTT. As protein: CASRTGTRGATQYF.

This clonotype came up many times. The chain links TRBV5-1 to TRBJ2-5; no definite D call. Germline assignment: CDR1 SGHRS and CDR2 YFSETQ. V was clipped by 7 bases and J by 5 bases, with 12 bases between them. The CDR3 runs 12 residues. This CDR3 is CASSNHGETQYF. In nucleotides, the CDR3 is TGCGCCAGCTCCAATCACGGGGAGACCCAGTACTTC.

This sequence joins TRBV27 and TRBJ2-1; 9 bases line up with TRBD2. The V segment lost 2 bases and the J segment 4 bases; nucleotides outside the gene matches: 6. The CDR3 is made up of 16 amino acids. Germline V CDR1 and CDR2: MNHEY, SMNVEV (reference sequence). The CDR3 reads CASSLTGLALYNEQFF. As DNA, the CDR3 is TGTGCCAGCAGTTTAACGGGACTAGCTCTATACAATGAGCAGTTCTTC.

This rearrangement joins TRBV20-1 to TRBJ2-7; weak D call: TRBD1 (6 bases). The J call is uncertain, as TRBJ2-1 better fits the DNA end. Germline V CDR1 and CDR2: DFQATT, SNEGSKA (reference sequence). The CDR3 runs to 13 residues. The CDR3 sequence: CSATGTLYNEQFF. The CDR3 region has the DNA TGCAGTGCTACCGGGACACTGTACAATGAGCAGTTCTTC.

Note on this clonotype: The CDR3 carries no conserved terminal phenylalanine or tryptophan, so it likely arises from a read error. The chain carries TRBV7-2 and TRBJ2-3, with D perhaps matching TRBD2 (6 bases). Looked up from germline, CDR1 is SGHTA and CDR2 is FQGNSA. Between the trimmed V and J ends, which lost 2 bases and 2 bases, there was a span of 11 bases. CDR3 length: 15 residues. The CDR3 region is CASSLTGLYTDTQYL. In DNA, the CDR3 is TGTGCCAGCAGCTTAACGGGACTTTACACAGATACGCAGTATTTG.